This T cell receptor (beta chain) derives from a study of technical replicates of blood from a handful of donors. This table comes from immunoSEQ multiplex PCR, and its TCRdb copy is limited to in-frame clones, with some not included. The data contain roughly 56,000 clones, 80% to 90% of them singletons. With V trimmed by 4 bases and J by 1 base, 2 bases remained unmatched. Germline lookup yields CDR1 SGHRS and CDR2 YFSETQ. The CDR3 runs 13 residues. Sequencing was carried out using PBMCs. This chain connects TRBV5-1 to TRBJ2-7; the match to TRBD2 covers 7 bases. This sequence was found in a human donor in good health. Some clones in this sample may be carry-over from other donors' samples. This CDR3 is CASSRGDSYEQYF. CDR3 sequence (DNA): TGCGCCAGCAGCCGGGGGGATTCCTACGAGCAGTACTTC.